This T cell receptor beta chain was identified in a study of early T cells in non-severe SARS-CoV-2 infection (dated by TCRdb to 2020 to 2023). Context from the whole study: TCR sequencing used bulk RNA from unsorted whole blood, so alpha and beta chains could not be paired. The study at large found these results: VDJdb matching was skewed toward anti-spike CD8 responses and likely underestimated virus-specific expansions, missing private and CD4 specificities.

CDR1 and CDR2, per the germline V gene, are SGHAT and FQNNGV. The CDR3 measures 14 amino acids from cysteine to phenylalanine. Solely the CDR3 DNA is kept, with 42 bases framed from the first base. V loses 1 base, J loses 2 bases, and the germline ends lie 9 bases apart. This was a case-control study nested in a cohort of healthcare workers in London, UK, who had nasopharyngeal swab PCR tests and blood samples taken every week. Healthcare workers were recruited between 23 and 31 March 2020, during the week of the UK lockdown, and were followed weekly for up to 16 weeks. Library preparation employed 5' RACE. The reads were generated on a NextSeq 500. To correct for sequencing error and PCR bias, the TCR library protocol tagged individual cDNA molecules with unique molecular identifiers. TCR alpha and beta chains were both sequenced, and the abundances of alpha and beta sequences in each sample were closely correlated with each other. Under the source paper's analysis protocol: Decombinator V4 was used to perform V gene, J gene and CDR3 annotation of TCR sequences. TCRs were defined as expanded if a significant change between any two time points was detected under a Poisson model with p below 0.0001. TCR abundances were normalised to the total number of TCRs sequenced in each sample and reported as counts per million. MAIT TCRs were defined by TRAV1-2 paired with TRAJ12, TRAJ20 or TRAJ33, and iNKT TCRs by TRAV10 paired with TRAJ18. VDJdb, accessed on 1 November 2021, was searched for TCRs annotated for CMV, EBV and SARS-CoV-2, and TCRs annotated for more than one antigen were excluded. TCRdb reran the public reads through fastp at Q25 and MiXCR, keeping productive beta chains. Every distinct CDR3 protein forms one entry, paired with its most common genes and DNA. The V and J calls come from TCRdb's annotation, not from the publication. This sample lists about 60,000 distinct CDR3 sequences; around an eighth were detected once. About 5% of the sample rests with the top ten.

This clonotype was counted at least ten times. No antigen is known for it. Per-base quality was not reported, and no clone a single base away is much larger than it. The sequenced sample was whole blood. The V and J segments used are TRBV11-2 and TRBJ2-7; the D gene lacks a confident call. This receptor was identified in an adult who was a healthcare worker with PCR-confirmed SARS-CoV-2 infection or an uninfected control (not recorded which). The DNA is TGTGCCAGCAGCTTAGTAGGCACCACCTACGAGCAGTACTTC. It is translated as CASSLVGTTYEQYF.